A selection of T cell receptor beta chains follows, all from one sample in a study of blood T cell repertoires in COVID-19. Repertoires were generated with immunoSEQ multiplex PCR, while TCRdb's copy carries only in-frame clones and drops some. The sample contains roughly 58,000 clones, about 66% of which appear only once. The sequencing input was PBMCs or T cells enriched from blood (not recorded which). All receptors come from a woman aged 60-75 years who had been exposed to COVID-19. The CDR3 runs from the conserved cysteine through the conserved F or W. A D gene is named only where the DNA matches it firmly. Size values are once, few and many counts, or a class for expanded clones, and some rows have none.

cdr3_aa,cdr3_nt,v_call,d_call,j_call,clone_size
CASSATGGGGELFF,TGTGCCAGCAGCGCTACCGGGGGTGGTGGGGAGCTGTTTTTT,TRBV9,-,TRBJ2-2,-
CASSLADRVVTYEQYF,TGTGCCAGCAGCTTAGCTGACAGGGTTGTAACCTACGAGCAGTACTTC,TRBV11-3,TRBD1,TRBJ2-7,-
CASSRTGAEKLFF,TGCGCCAGCAGCCGGACAGGGGCTGAAAAACTGTTTTTT,TRBV5-1,TRBD1,TRBJ1-4,-
CASKRQLYTEAFF,TGTGCCAGTAAAAGACAGTTGTACACTGAAGCTTTCTTT,TRBV19,-,TRBJ1-1,-
CASSLAAGSSYEQYF,TGTGCCAGCAGCTTAGCGGCGGGGAGCTCCTACGAGCAGTACTTC,TRBV7-2,-,TRBJ2-7,few
CASSSGQKNTIYF,TGTGCCAGCAGCTCGGGACAGAAGAACACCATATATTTT,TRBV12-3/TRBV12-4,TRBD1,TRBJ1-3,few
CASSGLAEETQYF,TGCGCCAGCAGTGGACTAGCGGAAGAGACCCAGTACTTC,TRBV10-1,TRBD2,TRBJ2-5,-
CASSFQGSKTQYF,TGTGCCAGCAGCTTTCAGGGAAGCAAGACCCAGTACTTC,TRBV7-8,-,TRBJ2-5,once
CAWRTQGAIGNTIYF,TGTGCCTGGAGGACACAGGGGGCTATCGGAAACACCATATATTTT,TRBV30,TRBD1,TRBJ1-3,-
CAGRRAKETQYF,TGCGCCGGTAGGAGGGCTAAAGAGACCCAGTACTTC,TRBV23-1,-,TRBJ2-5,-
CATSDPRGSPGNEQFF,TGTGCCACCAGTGACCCCAGGGGATCACCGGGCAATGAGCAGTTCTTC,TRBV24-1,-,TRBJ2-1,-
CSVRVNNEQFF,TGCAGTGTCAGGGTAAACAATGAGCAGTTCTTC,TRBV20-1,-,TRBJ2-1,-
CASWTSGTGELFF,TGTGCCAGCTGGACTAGCGGGACCGGGGAGCTGTTTTTT,TRBV27,TRBD2,TRBJ2-2,many
CASSLAGQGMAGYTF,TGTGCCAGCAGCTTAGCGGGGCAGGGAATGGCAGGCTACACCTTC,TRBV7-9,-,TRBJ1-2,-
CASSQEYQAPYGYTF,TGCGCCAGCAGCCAAGAGTACCAGGCACCTTATGGCTACACCTTC,TRBV4-3,-,TRBJ1-2,-
CASSHRTSGLETQYF,TGTGCCAGCAGCCACCGGACTAGCGGGCTAGAGACCCAGTACTTC,TRBV14,TRBD2,TRBJ2-5,few
CASSILAGGSSEQYF,TGTGCCAGCAGTATCCTAGCGGGAGGGTCGAGCGAGCAGTACTTC,TRBV27,TRBD2,TRBJ2-7,-
CASSQELTDTQYF,TGTGCCAGCAGCCAAGAGTTAACAGATACGCAGTATTTT,TRBV14,-,TRBJ2-3,-
CASGTQRGGFTDTQYF,TGTGCCAGCGGAACCCAGCGGGGGGGATTCACAGATACGCAGTATTTT,TRBV28,TRBD2,TRBJ2-3,-
CASSQAEPWRGTDTQYF,TGCGCCAGCAGCCAAGCTGAGCCCTGGCGGGGCACAGATACGCAGTATTTT,TRBV4-3,-,TRBJ2-3,-
CASSQDPGAGNTIYF,TGCGCCAGCAGCCAAGATCCGGGGGCTGGAAACACCATATATTTT,TRBV4-1,-,TRBJ1-3,many
CASSQDPRPSNQPQHF,TGCGCCAGCAGCCAAGACCCCAGGCCCAGCAATCAGCCCCAGCATTTT,TRBV4-3,-,TRBJ1-5,-
CASRRGTTEAFF,TGTGCCAGCAGGCGGGGAACCACTGAAGCTTTCTTT,TRBV2,-,TRBJ1-1,once
CASSPETGENYGYTF,TGTGCCAGCAGCCCAGAAACAGGGGAGAATTATGGCTACACCTTC,TRBV4-2,TRBD1,TRBJ1-2,-
CASTISGALGGYTF,TGTGCCAGCACCATTTCAGGGGCCCTGGGTGGCTACACCTTC,TRBV28,-,TRBJ1-2,once
CALGGQSSNQPQHF,TGTGCCCTGGGGGGACAGTCGAGCAATCAGCCCCAGCATTTT,TRBV30,TRBD1,TRBJ1-5,few
CASSPGSSGNPEQYF,TGTGCCAGCAGTCCCGGGAGTAGCGGGAATCCCGAGCAGTACTTC,TRBV28,TRBD2,TRBJ2-7,-
CASSAGGRGPNTGELFF,TGTGCCAGCAGCGCGGGAGGGAGGGGCCCAAACACCGGGGAGCTGTTTTTT,TRBV9,TRBD2,TRBJ2-2,-
CASSGNSGGDNIQYF,TGTGCCAGCAGTGGGAATAGCGGGGGGGACAACATTCAGTACTTC,TRBV2,TRBD2,TRBJ2-4,-
CASSMRGSYNEQFF,TGTGCCAGTAGTATGCGAGGCTCCTACAATGAGCAGTTCTTC,TRBV19,-,TRBJ2-1,-
CASRRPQGTGQPQHF,TGTGCCAGCAGGCGTCCCCAGGGGACCGGTCAGCCCCAGCATTTT,TRBV28,-,TRBJ1-5,-
CASSPVSSNQPQHF,TGTGCCAGTAGTCCGGTGAGTAGCAATCAGCCCCAGCATTTT,TRBV19,-,TRBJ1-5,-
CASSEEAGNTEAFF,TGCGCCAGCAGCGAGGAGGCGGGGAACACTGAAGCTTTCTTT,TRBV5-1,-,TRBJ1-1,once
CASSVTGDEQFF,TGTGCCAGCAGCGTAACAGGGGATGAGCAGTTCTTC,TRBV9,TRBD1,TRBJ2-1,-
CASSYRASYTF,TGTGCCAGCAGTTACAGGGCTAGCTACACCTTC,TRBV12-3/TRBV12-4,-,TRBJ1-2,-
CSVAFLAGTQETQYF,TGCAGCGTTGCGTTTCTAGCGGGCACACAAGAGACCCAGTACTTC,TRBV29-1,TRBD2,TRBJ2-5,few
CASSFTGGNGYTF,TGTGCCAGCAGTTTTACAGGGGGCAATGGCTACACCTTC,TRBV12-3/TRBV12-4,TRBD1,TRBJ1-2,-
CASRPPGQVLTEAFF,TGTGCCAGCCGCCCCCCGGGACAAGTGTTAACTGAAGCTTTCTTT,TRBV2,-,TRBJ1-1,many
CASSSQGASGNTIYF,TGTGCCAGCAGCTCTCAGGGGGCGTCTGGAAACACCATATATTTT,TRBV7-2,TRBD1,TRBJ1-3,-
CASSQDKGGYYGYTF,TGTGCCAGCAGCCAAGACAAAGGGGGCTACTATGGCTACACCTTC,TRBV4-2,TRBD1,TRBJ1-2,-
CASSPLGSDAFF,TGTGCCAGCAGTCCCCTCGGGTCGGATGCTTTCTTT,TRBV27,-,TRBJ1-1,-
CASSPTVDTQYF,TGTGCCAGCAGCCCGACAGTAGATACGCAGTATTTT,TRBV9,-,TRBJ2-3,-